This T cell receptor (beta chain) emerged from a study of beta chain features in type 1 diabetes. Study details: All samples yielded around 99 million examined sorted cells.

This CDR3 region has 12 residues. V was cut by 8 bases and J by 1 base, with 7 bases left in between. The V gene's germline CDR1 is LGHNT and CDR2 FRNRAP. Stem cell-like memory, regulatory, central memory and naive CD4+ cells were sorted via CD45RO/CCR7/CD25/CD127/CD95/CD27. Comment on this clone: Antigen specificity is unknown.

The isolated RNA, all of it, was reverse transcribed, so expressed TCRB transcripts were what got sequenced. Using immunoSEQ multiplex PCR, the repertoire was profiled, and TCRdb retains in-frame clones only, with some absent. Seen here are about 900,000 clones, 15% to 20% observed once, and the top ten hold around 0.02%. The study's findings and limits: Moderate but significant shortening of TCRB CDR3s was recorded in all four CD4+ subsets from Type 1 diabetes patients. The analysis here could not establish whether HLA type shapes TCRB rearrangement.

The J gene is TRBJ2-3, the V gene TRBV12-5, with D unresolved. The TCR sequence derives from a woman younger than 30 in good health. Sequencing was carried out using naive CD4+ T cells from blood. The CDR3 loop is CASQGGTDTQYF. CDR3 DNA sequence: TGTGCTAGTCAAGGCGGCACAGATACGCAGTATTTT.